Reported below is one TCR beta chain. Its antigen is unidentified. The data stem from a study of cytomegalovirus exposure and HLA in healthy donors. Across the whole study: Unique TCR beta sequences numbering approximately 120 million came from about 179 million T cells in an earlier analysis. Findings of the study overall: Several of the most significant clusters were apparently associated with common viral pathogens in a later analysis. TCR beta chains numbering some 150 were designated cytomegalovirus-associated.

PCR used 60 Vbeta primers and 13 Jbeta primers. The data were produced by immunoSEQ multiplex PCR, yet TCRdb's version contains in-frame clones alone and is incomplete. Of 84,000 or so clones listed, more than 60% are singletons. This receptor was identified in a human donor in good health. Specimen: PBMCs.

In nucleotides, the CDR3 is TGTGCCACCAGCACCCACCGGGACAGGGAACTGTTTTTT. This sequence encodes CATSTHRDRELFF. The chain combines TRBV15 with TRBJ1-4, with TRBD1 identical over 9 bases. This CDR3 is built from 13 residues. The germline CDR1 and CDR2 sequences are LNHNV and YYDKDF (reference sequence). Losses at the gene ends were 4 bases for V and 12 bases for J; bases not matched to a gene: 6.